This note documents a single TCR beta chain sequence. Its antigen has not been determined. The data derive from a study of T cells in women clearing cervical HPV infection (dated by TCRdb to 2016 to 2019). About the full investigation: The cases were 25 women with histologically confirmed HPV16-related CIN3 or worse, and 2 of these cases were invasive cancers. The controls were 25 or so women whose single incident HPV16 infection cleared within 12 months with no development of precancer or cancer. Blood from cases was drawn at the visit where the lesion was first identified, while blood from controls was drawn once the infection was no longer detected. Among cases, blood sampling came a median of roughly 150 days after lesion detection, with an interquartile range of roughly 85 to 230 days. Because only a few women had HLA typing data, the possibility that HLA type acted as a confounder could not be ruled out. This exploratory proof-of-principle case-control study, nested within the Guanacaste HPV Natural History Study in Costa Rica, compared TCR repertoires among women with different cervical HPV16 outcomes. Cases were matched to controls by age within five years and by the year the sample was collected. Median age was roughly 32 years in cases versus roughly 37 in controls, and baseline characteristics did not differ significantly. In the parent cohort, 10,049 women aged 18 or older were enrolled in Guanacaste, Costa Rica, during 1993 to 1994 and were followed for seven years. Five blinded duplicates per group were added as quality controls, so that roughly 60 samples were obtained: around 50 participants and 10 replicates.

Every participant had a single incident cervical HPV16 infection, and women with prevalent HPV16 infections were excluded. Cervical HPV DNA was detected by MY09/MY11 PCR and genotyped by dot-blot hybridization. Fifteen mL of heparinized blood were centrifuged, and the buffy coat was split into aliquots, frozen at -30 degrees C, and then kept at -80 degrees C. QIAGEN kits were used to extract genomic DNA from the buffy coat specimens. General conclusions and limits of the study: Random forest classifiers combining richness and V gene abundances distinguished cases from controls with an estimated AUC of roughly 0.8. Significantly higher TCR repertoire richness was observed in CIN3+ cases than in controls across sequencing depths, whereas no difference in evenness was found. Because the number of T cells per sample was unknown, the richness differences could reflect varying T-cell content rather than repertoire biology. The cross-sectional design could not show whether associations preceded infection or resulted from it; effector/memory subsets and HPV-specific T cells were not isolated.

The immunoSEQ assay used multiplex PCR to amplify TCR beta CDR3 regions from an average of roughly 1,200 ng of genomic DNA per sample. The assay corrected primer bias using a complete synthetic TCR repertoire to establish an amplification baseline. The amplicons were sequenced using the Illumina platform. Regarding the original processing steps: Sequences were error-corrected by clustering with frequency ratios and a modified nearest-neighbor algorithm and were then analyzed in the immunoSEQ Analyzer with IMGT gene definitions. At each rarefaction depth, TCR richness and evenness were averaged across 20 rarefaction repeats, and samples with fewer sequences than that depth were excluded. Relative abundances of V, D and J genes were compared between groups using Wilcoxon rank sum tests, with FDR correction applied. An intraclass correlation of roughly 96% for TCR richness and an average of about 80% across about 66 gene segments were obtained from the blinded duplicates. TCRdb stores this immuneACCESS table with in-frame sequences only. Part of the clones is absent; in the studies checked, under half of the shortfall reflects unresolved V genes, and no reason is known for the rest. The DNA gave D and trimming, while V, J and clone size come from that table. The table for this sample shows some 40,000 clones. The ten largest clones represent under 8% of the sample.

The sequence derives from a woman between 18 and 69 years old with a cervical HPV16 infection that either progressed to CIN3+ or cleared (not recorded which). Sequences were obtained from blood buffy coat.

CDR3 sequence: CASSMPNSEETQYF. CDR3 bases read: TGTGCCAGTAGTATGCCTAACTCCGAAGAGACC. Recombination connected TRBV19 to TRBJ2-5, with the D segment identity uncertain. The read stops 3 residues short of the end of the CDR3; the missing end is completed from the germline J gene. The germline V gene (reference sequence) supplies CDR1 LNHDA and CDR2 SQIVND. V loses 3 bases, J loses 3 bases, and the germline ends lie 11 bases apart. There are 14 amino acids in the CDR3, from cysteine to phenylalanine inclusive. The DNA covers only part of the CDR3, 33 bases in frame from base 1.